This is a list of T cell receptor beta chains from one sample in a study of radiation and T cells in renal cell carcinoma. Data came from immunoSEQ multiplex PCR; TCRdb stores just in-frame clones and leaves some out. The sample contains about 95,000 clones, around nine tenths of which appear only once. The sample here was blood, taken from a patient whose treatment included radiotherapy and nephrectomy. All receptors come from a man over 45 with renal cell carcinoma. Both conserved end residues are part of each CDR3. D genes are given only for firm matches. Clone size is shown for a subset of rows, as once, few, many or a class of expanded clone.

d_gene	v_gene	abundance	j_gene	CDR3nt	CDR3aa
TRBD1	TRBV5-1	-	TRBJ2-7	TGCGCCAGCAGCTTGGGACAGGGGGACGACGAGCAGTACTTC	CASSLGQGDDEQYF
TRBD2	TRBV14	-	TRBJ2-5	TGTGCCAGCAGCCAAGGACAAGCCCTAGCGGGAATAGAGACCCAGTACTTC	CASSQGQALAGIETQYF
-	TRBV4-1	-	TRBJ1-6	TGCGCCAGCAGCCAAGATGAGACAGCACCCCTCCACTTT	CASSQDETAPLHF
-	TRBV5-4	once	TRBJ1-2	TGTGCCAGCAGCTCGCTAACTGGTATCGGGGGGGGCGGCTATGGCTACACCTTC	CASSSLTGIGGGGYGYTF
-	TRBV19	-	TRBJ2-1	TGTGCCAGTAGCGGGAGTTACAATGAGCAGTTCTTC	CASSGSYNEQFF
TRBD2	TRBV4-1	-	TRBJ2-2	TGCGCCAGCAGCCAGGGCAGACTAGCGGTTGAGACCGGGGAGCTGTTTTTT	CASSQGRLAVETGELFF
-	TRBV9	-	TRBJ1-2	TGTGCCAGCCAGGACATTTTACATGGCTACACCTTC	CASQDILHGYTF
-	TRBV30	-	TRBJ1-1	TGTGTATGGGGACACAGGGAGACTGAAGCTTTCTTT	CVWGHRETEAFF
TRBD2	TRBV5-4	once	TRBJ2-5	TGTGCCAGCAGTCCTCCGGGACTAGCGGCTCAGGAGACCCAGTACTTC	CASSPPGLAAQETQYF
-	TRBV27	-	TRBJ1-2	TGTGCCAGCAGTTTTGCGCCAAACTATGGCTACACCTTC	CASSFAPNYGYTF
-	TRBV21-1	-	TRBJ2-5	TGTGCCAGCAGCAAAGAGATTTTCCAAGAGACCCAGTACTTC	CASSKEIFQETQYF